The clone carrying this T cell receptor beta chain was observed many times. No antigen is known for it. Time point here: sample taken at primary tumor resection. Whole RNA obtained from tumor, nontumor lung or frozen PBMC underwent sequencing without sorting. These data are taken from a study of spatial heterogeneity in lung cancer. Across the study: In the raw reads, each unique TCR and UMI combination was present more than ten times on average.

TCR cDNA molecules were tagged individually, and each one carried a unique molecular identifier. TCRdb analysed the 5' RACE reads with MiXCR anew, one entry per CDR3 protein. The table lists 10,000 to 12,000 distinct CDR3 sequences, around 9.3% of them singletons. The study's findings and limits: Blood contained ubiquitous expanded tumor TCRs more at resection than at follow-up.

The CDR3 loop spans 16 amino acids. Germline lookup yields CDR1 SGHTA and CDR2 FQGNSA. V gave up 5 bases and J gave up 4 bases, with 17 bases separating them. The specimen was PBMCs, collected at surgery. The sequence derives from a male donor with early-stage non-small cell lung cancer. This chain uses TRBV7-2 with TRBJ2-2; the D gene is possibly TRBD2 (6 bases). The CDR3 sequence is CASSPSGTLGTGELFF. CDR3 sequence (DNA): TGTGCCAGCAGCCCTTCCGGGACTCTTGGCACCGGGGAGCTGTTTTTT.